This T cell receptor beta chain was captured by sequencing in a study of blood T cell repertoires in COVID-19. The overall study: The samples span acute and convalescent COVID-19 from the United States, Italy and Spain.

CDR1 and CDR2 from the germline V gene are MNHEY and SVGAGI. This CDR3 spans 12 amino acids. V dropped 7 bases and J dropped 5 bases, with 11 bases sitting between them. Repertoires were generated with immunoSEQ multiplex PCR, while TCRdb's copy carries only in-frame clones and drops some. This table has about 110,000 clones, roughly 85% appearing once. This sequence was found in a human donor in a cohort sampled during active COVID-19. The chain carries TRBV6-5 and TRBJ2-5; D might be TRBD1 (6 bases). Sequences were obtained from peripheral blood. The CDR3 spells CASKIRGETQYF. In DNA, the CDR3 is TGTGCCAGCAAAATAAGGGGGGAGACCCAGTACTTC.